A single T cell receptor (beta chain) is shown here with its context. Its matching antigen is unknown. Produced via immunoSEQ multiplex PCR; TCRdb's table is partial and in-frame only. The sample comprises more than 95,000 clones, over 80% of which are singletons, and approximately 1% rests with the top ten. Germline assignment: CDR1 SGHRS and CDR2 YFSETQ. The length of the CDR3 is 15 residues. V lost 3 bases to trimming and J lost 1 base, with 11 bases between them. The source of the sample is a study of T cell responses to AZD1222 COVID-19 vaccine. Findings and caveats of the study: Rises in breadth and depth of Spike-specific TCRs came after two AZD1222 doses. Unmutated variant regions are reportedly the target of nearly half of TCRs that are spike-specific.

Sequencing was performed on peripheral blood, taken on day 0 of AZD1222 vaccination. This receptor was taken from an adult in good health. The V gene is TRBV5-1, the J gene TRBJ2-1, with a possible D match to TRBD1 (5 bases). DNA of the CDR3: TGCGCCAGCAGCTGGGGCGGCGGTTCCTACAATGAGCAGTTCTTC. Protein: CASSWGGGSYNEQFF. The full variable domain, completed using reference TRBV5-1 and TRBJ2-1, is KAGVTQTPRYLIKTRGQQVTLSCSPISGHRSVSWYQQTPGQGLQFLFEYFSETQRNKGNFPGRFSGRQFSNSRSEMNVSTLELGDSALYLCASSWGGGSYNEQFFGPGTRLTVL.